This TCR beta chain was obtained from a study of blood T cell repertoires in COVID-19. As for the study in general: The United States, Italy and Spain supplied acute and convalescent COVID-19 samples.

Trimming shortened V by 0 bases and J by 0 bases, and 6 bases separated the two germline ends. Germline V gives CDR1 ENHRY, CDR2 SYGVKD. The CDR3 spans 15 residues. TCRdb keeps only in-frame clones here, not all; method: immunoSEQ multiplex PCR. This table has around 140,000 clones, 80% to 85% appearing once. Sequenced material: peripheral blood. The rearrangement joins TRBV10-3 to TRBJ1-3, with D possibly TRBD1 on 5 matching bases. The sequence was obtained from a woman in her fifties or sixties with active or convalescent COVID-19. The chain's CDR3 is CAISESTVSGNTIYF. CDR3 sequence (DNA): TGTGCCATCAGTGAGTCGACAGTCTCTGGAAACACCATATATTTT.